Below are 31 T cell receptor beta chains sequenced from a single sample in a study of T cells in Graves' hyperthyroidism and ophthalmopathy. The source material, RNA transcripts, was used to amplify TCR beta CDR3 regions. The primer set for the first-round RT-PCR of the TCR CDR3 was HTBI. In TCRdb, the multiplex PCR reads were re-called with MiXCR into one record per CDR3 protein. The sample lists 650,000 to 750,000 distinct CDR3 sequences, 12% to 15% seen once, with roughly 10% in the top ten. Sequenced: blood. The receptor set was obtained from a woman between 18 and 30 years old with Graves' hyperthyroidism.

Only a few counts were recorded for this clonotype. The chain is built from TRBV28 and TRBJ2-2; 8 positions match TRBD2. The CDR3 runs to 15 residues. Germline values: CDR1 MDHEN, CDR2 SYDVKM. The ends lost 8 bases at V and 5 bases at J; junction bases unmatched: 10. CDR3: CASAAGGAGTGELFF. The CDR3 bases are TGTGCCAGCGCCGCCGGGGGGGCTGGGACCGGGGAGCTGTTTTTT.

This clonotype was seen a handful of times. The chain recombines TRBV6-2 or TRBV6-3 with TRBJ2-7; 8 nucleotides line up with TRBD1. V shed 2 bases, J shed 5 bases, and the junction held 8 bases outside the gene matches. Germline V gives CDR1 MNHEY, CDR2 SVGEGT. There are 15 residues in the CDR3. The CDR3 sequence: CASSYGRTGTNEQYF. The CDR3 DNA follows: TGTGCCAGCAGTTACGGACGGACAGGGACCAACGAGCAGTACTTC.

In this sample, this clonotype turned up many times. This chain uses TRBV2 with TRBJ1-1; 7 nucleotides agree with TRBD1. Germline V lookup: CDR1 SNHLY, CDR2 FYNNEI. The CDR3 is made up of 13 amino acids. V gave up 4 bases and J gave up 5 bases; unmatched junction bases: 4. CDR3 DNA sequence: TGTGCCAGCAGTGCGACAGGGTTGACTGAAGCTTTCTTT. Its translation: CASSATGLTEAFF.

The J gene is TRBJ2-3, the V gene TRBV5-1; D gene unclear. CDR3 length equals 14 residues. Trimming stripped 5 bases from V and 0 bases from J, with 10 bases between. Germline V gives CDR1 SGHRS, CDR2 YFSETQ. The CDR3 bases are TGCGCCAGCAGACGGCAGTCGAGCACAGATACGCAGTATTTT. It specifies CASRRQSSTDTQYF.

The CDR3 DNA reads as TGCGCCAGCAGCCAACCGCGACAGGGGCGAAACTATGGCTACACCTTC. This sequence encodes CASSQPRQGRNYGYTF. V and J are TRBV4-1 and TRBJ1-2, with 8 bases aligning to TRBD1. Looked up from germline, CDR1 is MGHRA and CDR2 is YSYEKL. Trimming removed 2 bases from V and 2 bases from J; junction bases left unmatched: 7. This CDR3 contains 16 residues.

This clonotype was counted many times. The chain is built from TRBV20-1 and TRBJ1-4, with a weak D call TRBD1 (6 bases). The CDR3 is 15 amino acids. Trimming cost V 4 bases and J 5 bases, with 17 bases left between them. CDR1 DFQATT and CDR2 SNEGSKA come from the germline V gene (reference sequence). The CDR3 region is CSATPDRPRNEKLFF. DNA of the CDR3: TGCAGTGCTACCCCAGACAGGCCCCGAAATGAAAAACTGTTTTTT.

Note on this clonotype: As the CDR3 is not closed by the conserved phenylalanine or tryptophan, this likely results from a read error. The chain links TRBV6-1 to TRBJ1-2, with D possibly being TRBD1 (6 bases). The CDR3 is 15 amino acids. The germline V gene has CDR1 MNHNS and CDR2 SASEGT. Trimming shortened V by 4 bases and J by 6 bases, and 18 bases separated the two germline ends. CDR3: CASSAYGTPGNGYTL. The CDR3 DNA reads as TGTGCCAGCAGTGCTTACGGGACACCTGGAAATGGCTACACCCTC.

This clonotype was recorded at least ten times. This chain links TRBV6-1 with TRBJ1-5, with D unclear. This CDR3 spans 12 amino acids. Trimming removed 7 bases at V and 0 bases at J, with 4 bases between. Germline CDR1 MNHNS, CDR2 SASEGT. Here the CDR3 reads CASKYSNQPQHF. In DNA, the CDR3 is TGTGCCAGCAAGTATAGCAATCAGCCCCAGCATTTT.

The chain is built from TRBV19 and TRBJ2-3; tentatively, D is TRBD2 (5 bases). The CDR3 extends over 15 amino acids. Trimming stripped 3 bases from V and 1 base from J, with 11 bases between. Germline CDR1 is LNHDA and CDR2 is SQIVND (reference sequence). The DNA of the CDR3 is TGTGCCAGTAGTATCGGGGTCCAAGGCACAGATACGCAGTATTTT. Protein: CASSIGVQGTDTQYF.

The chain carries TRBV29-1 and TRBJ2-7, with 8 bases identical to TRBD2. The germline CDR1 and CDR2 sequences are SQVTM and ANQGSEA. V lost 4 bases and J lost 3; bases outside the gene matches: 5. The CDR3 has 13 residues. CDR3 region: CSVVGTRDYEQYF. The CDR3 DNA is TGCAGCGTTGTCGGGACTAGAGACTACGAGCAGTACTTC.

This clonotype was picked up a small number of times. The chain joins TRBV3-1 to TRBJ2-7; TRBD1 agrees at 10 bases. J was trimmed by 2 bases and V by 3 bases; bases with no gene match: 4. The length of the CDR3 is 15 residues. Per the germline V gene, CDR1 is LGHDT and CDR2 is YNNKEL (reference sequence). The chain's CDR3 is CASSQGTGEAYEQYF. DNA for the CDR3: TGTGCCAGCAGCCAGGGGACAGGGGAGGCCTACGAGCAGTACTTC.

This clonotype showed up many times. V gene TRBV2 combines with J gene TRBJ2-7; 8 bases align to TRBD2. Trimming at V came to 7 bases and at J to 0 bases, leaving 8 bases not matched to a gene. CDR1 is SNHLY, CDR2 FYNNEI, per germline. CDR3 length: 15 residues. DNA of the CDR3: TGTGCCAGCATTACAGGACTAGCAGCCTCCTACGAGCAGTACTTC. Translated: CASITGLAASYEQYF. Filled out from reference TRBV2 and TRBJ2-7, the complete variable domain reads EPEVTQTPSHQVTQMGQEVILRCVPISNHLYFYWYRQILGQKVEFLVSFYNNEISEKSEIFDDQFSVERPDGSNFTLKIRSTKLEDSAMYFCASITGLAASYEQYFGPGTRLTVT.

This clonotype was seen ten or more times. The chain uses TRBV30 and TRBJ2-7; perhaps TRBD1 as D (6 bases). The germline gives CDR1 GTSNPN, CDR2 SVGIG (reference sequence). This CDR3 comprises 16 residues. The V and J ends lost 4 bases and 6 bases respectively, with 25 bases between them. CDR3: CAWTSGRTVGRREQYF. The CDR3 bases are TGTGCCTGGACCTCAGGCCGGACAGTGGGACGACGCGAGCAGTACTTC.

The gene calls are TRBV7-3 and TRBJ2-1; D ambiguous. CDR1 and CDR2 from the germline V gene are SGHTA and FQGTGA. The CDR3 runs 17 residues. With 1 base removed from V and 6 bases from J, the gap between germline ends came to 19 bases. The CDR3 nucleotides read TGTGCCAGCAGCTTAATTCCAGCAGCCGACGGGCTCAATGAGCAGTTCTTC. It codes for CASSLIPAADGLNEQFF.

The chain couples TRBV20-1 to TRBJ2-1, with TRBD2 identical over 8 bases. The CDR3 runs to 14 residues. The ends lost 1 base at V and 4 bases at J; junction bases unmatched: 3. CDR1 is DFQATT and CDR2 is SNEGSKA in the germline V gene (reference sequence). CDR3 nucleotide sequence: TGCAGTGCTAGAGCCGGGACTAGTTACAATGAGCAGTTCTTC. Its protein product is CSARAGTSYNEQFF.

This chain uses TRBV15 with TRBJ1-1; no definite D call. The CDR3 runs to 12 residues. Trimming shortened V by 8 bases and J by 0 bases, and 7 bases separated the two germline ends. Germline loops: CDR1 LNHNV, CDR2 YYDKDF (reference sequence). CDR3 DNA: TGTGCCACCGGTGAGATGAACACTGAAGCTTTCTTT. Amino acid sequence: CATGEMNTEAFF.

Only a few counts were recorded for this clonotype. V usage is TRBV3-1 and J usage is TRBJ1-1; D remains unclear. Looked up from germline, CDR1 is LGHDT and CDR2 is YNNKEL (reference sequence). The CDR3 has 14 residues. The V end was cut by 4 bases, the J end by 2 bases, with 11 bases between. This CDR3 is CASSRTNGNTEAFF. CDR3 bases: TGTGCCAGCAGCCGTACGAACGGAAACACTGAAGCTTTCTTT.

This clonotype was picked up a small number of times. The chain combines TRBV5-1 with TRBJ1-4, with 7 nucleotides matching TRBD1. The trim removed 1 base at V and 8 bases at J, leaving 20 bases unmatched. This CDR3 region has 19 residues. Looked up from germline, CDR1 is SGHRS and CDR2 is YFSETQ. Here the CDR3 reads CASSLWTALGTAGREKLFF. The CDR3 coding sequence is TGCGCCAGCAGCTTGTGGACCGCTTTGGGGACAGCCGGGAGGGAAAAACTGTTTTTT. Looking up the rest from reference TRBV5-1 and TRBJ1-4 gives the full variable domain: KAGVTQTPRYLIKTRGQQVTLSCSPISGHRSVSWYQQTPGQGLQFLFEYFSETQRNKGNFPGRFSGRQFSNSRSEMNVSTLELGDSALYLCASSLWTALGTAGREKLFFGSGTQLSVL.

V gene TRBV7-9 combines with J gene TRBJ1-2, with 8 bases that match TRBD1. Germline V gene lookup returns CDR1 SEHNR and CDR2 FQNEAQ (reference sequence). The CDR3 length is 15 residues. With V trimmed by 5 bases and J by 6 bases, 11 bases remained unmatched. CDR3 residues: CASSDPGAGGHGYTF. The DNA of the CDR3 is TGTGCCAGCAGCGACCCAGGGGCAGGGGGCCATGGCTACACCTTC.

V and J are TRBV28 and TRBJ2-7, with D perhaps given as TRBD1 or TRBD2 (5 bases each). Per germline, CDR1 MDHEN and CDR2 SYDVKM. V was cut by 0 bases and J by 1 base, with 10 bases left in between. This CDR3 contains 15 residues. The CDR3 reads CASSLWGWGSYEQYF. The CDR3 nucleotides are TGTGCCAGCAGTTTATGGGGGTGGGGGTCCTACGAGCAGTACTTC.

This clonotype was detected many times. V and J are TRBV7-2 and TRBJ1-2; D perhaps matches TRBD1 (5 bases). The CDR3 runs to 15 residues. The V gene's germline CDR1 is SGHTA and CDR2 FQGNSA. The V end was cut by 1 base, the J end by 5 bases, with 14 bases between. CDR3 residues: CASSLGSRVGYGYTF. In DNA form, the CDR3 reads TGTGCCAGCAGCTTAGGGAGCAGGGTTGGTTATGGCTACACCTTC.

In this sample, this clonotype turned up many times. CDR3 sequence (DNA): TGTGCCAGCCAGTGGGACAGGCGAACCTACGAGCAGTACTTC. Translated, it gives CASQWDRRTYEQYF. The chain joins TRBV28 to TRBJ2-7, with TRBD1 identical over 8 bases. Germline V gene lookup returns CDR1 MDHEN and CDR2 SYDVKM. V trimming: 8 bases; J trimming: 2 bases; junction bases outside the gene matches: 8. The CDR3 covers 14 residues.

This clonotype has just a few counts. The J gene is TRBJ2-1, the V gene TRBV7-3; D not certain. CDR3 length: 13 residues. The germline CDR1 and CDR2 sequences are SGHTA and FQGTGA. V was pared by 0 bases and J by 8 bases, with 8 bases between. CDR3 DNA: TGTGCCAGCAGCTTAACGATGCTAGATGAGCAGTTCTTC. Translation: CASSLTMLDEQFF.

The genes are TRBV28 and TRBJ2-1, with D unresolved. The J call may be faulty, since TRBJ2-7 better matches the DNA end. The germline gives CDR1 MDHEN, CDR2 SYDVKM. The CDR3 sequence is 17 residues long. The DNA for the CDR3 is TGTGCCAGCAGCCTAGGGTACGGACGCAGTCAATACAATGAGCAGTACTTC. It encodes CASSLGYGRSQYNEQYF.

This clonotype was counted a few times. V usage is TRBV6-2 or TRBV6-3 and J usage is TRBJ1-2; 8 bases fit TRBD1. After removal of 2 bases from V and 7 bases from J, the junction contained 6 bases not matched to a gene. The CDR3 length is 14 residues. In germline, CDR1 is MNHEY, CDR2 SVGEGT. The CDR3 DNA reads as TGTGCCAGCAGTTACGCGGACAGGGTGTCTGGCTACACCTTC. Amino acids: CASSYADRVSGYTF.

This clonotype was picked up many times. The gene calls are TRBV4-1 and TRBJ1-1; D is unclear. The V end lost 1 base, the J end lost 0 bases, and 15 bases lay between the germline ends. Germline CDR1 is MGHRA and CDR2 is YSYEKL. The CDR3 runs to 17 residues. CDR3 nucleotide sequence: TGCGCCAGCAGCCAAGTATATGATGGCAGCATGAACACTGAAGCTTTCTTT. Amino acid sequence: CASSQVYDGSMNTEAFF.

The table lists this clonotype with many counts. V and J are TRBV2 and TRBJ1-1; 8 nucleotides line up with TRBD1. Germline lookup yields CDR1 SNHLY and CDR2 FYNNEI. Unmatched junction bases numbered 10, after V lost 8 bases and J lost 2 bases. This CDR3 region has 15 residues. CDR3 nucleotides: TGTGCCAGCCTGTGGGGGACAGGACCTAACACTGAAGCTTTCTTT. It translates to CASLWGTGPNTEAFF.

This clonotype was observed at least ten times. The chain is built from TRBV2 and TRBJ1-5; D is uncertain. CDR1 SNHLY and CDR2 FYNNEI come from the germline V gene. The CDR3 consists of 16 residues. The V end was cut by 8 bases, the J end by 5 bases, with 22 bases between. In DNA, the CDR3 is TGTGCCAGCCGTAGTTTCCGGGAAATTATCGATCAGCCCCAGCATTTT. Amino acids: CASRSFREIIDQPQHF. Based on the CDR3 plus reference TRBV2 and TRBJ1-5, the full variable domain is EPEVTQTPSHQVTQMGQEVILRCVPISNHLYFYWYRQILGQKVEFLVSFYNNEISEKSEIFDDQFSVERPDGSNFTLKIRSTKLEDSAMYFCASRSFREIIDQPQHFGDGTRLSIL.

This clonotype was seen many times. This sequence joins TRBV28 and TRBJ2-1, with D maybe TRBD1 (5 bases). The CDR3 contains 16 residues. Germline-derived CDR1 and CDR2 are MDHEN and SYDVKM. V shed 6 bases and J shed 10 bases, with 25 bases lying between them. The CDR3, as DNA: TGTGCCAGCAGCTTGGACACCCCAAGTGGGAATGTGGAGCAGTTCTTC. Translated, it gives CASSLDTPSGNVEQFF.

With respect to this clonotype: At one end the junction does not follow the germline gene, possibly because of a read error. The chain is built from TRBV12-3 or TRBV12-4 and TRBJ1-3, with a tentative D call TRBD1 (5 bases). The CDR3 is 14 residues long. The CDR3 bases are TGTGCCAGCAGTTCAACGGGACGTGGAAACACCATGTATTTT. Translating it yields CASSSTGRGNTMYF.

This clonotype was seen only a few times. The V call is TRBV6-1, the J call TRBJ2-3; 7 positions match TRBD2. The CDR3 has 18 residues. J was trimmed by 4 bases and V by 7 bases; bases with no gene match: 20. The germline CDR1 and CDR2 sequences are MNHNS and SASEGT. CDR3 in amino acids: CASNSLPLGLDGPDTQYF. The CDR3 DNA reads TGTGCCAGCAATTCATTGCCCCTAGGACTAGACGGCCCAGATACGCAGTATTTT.